This entry lists 30 T cell receptor beta chains sequenced from one sample in a study of shared clonotypes between healthy human individuals. The table came from immunoSEQ multiplex PCR; TCRdb's copy has only in-frame clones and leaves some out. The sample records more than 1,200,000 clones, approximately 98.5% being singletons. What was sequenced was naive CD4+ T cells sorted from blood. This sample's subset: CD45RA+ positively selected. All receptors derive from a man aged 25-45 years in good health.

The chain employs TRBV7-9 and TRBJ1-4; 7 positions match TRBD1. This CDR3 comprises 15 residues. Germline V lookup: CDR1 SEHNR, CDR2 FQNEAQ (reference sequence). Trimming at V came to 5 bases and at J to 5 bases, leaving 8 bases not matched to a gene. The CDR3 DNA reads TGTGCCAGCAGCCCACGGACAGGACTAAATGAAAAACTGTTTTTT. It codes for CASSPRTGLNEKLFF.

Worth noting for this clone: Other DNA sequences within the sample encode an identical CDR3. The genes are TRBV19 and TRBJ1-5, with 9 bases that match TRBD1. Trimming cost V 1 base and J 7 bases; bases outside gene matches: 5. The CDR3 extends over 15 amino acids. Germline loops: CDR1 LNHDA, CDR2 SQIVND (reference sequence). The chain's CDR3 is CASSIGGQGYQPQHF. The CDR3 DNA reads TGTGCCAGTAGTATAGGGGGACAGGGCTACCAGCCCCAGCATTTT.

This rearrangement joins TRBV5-6 to TRBJ2-5; D is uncertain. Per the germline V gene, CDR1 is SGHDT and CDR2 is YYEEEE. This CDR3 has 13 amino acids. The V gene lost 1 base and the J gene lost 2 bases, with 6 bases spanning the gap. The CDR3 coding sequence is TGTGCCAGCAGCTTGACTCTACAAGAGACCCAGTACTTC. This translates into CASSLTLQETQYF.

CDR3 nucleotide sequence: TGCAGCGTCGGGCAGGTATTGAACACTGAAGCTTTCTTT. This codes for CSVGQVLNTEAFF. This rearrangement joins TRBV29-1 to TRBJ1-1; no reliable D call. Germline CDR1 SQVTM, CDR2 ANQGSEA. Trimming removed 6 bases at V and 0 bases at J, with 11 bases between. CDR3 size: 13 residues.

The rearrangement links TRBV13 to TRBJ2-7; D is undetermined. Germline-derived CDR1 and CDR2 are PRHDT and FYEKMQ (reference sequence). With 6 bases removed from V and 3 bases from J, the gap between germline ends came to 18 bases. This CDR3 has 15 residues. The CDR3 sequence: CASRSASGVNYEQYF. The CDR3 DNA reads TGTGCCAGCAGGTCCGCCTCAGGAGTCAACTACGAGCAGTACTTC.

The gene calls are TRBV7-6 and TRBJ1-4; no definite D call. V lost 5 bases to trimming and J lost 5 bases, with 15 bases between them. Per germline, CDR1 SGHVS and CDR2 FNYEAQ. This CDR3 is built from 15 residues. This CDR3 reads CASSIGLGENEKLFF. The CDR3 DNA reads TGTGCCAGCAGCATTGGGTTGGGAGAAAATGAAAAACTGTTTTTT.

The chain couples TRBV27 to TRBJ2-1; 12 bases match TRBD1. Trimming cost V 6 bases and J 2 bases; bases outside gene matches: 17. The CDR3 has 20 amino acids. CDR1 is MNHEY, CDR2 SMNVEV, per germline (reference sequence). CDR3 sequence (DNA): TGTGCCAGCAGCACCTTTTGGGGACAGGGGGCACGTATGACCTACAATGAGCAGTTCTTC. It codes for CASSTFWGQGARMTYNEQFF.

With regard to this clone: In the same sample, other DNA sequences code for this CDR3. V and J are TRBV7-9 and TRBJ2-1; possible D gene TRBD2, 5 bases. The V end was cut by 5 bases, the J end by 7 bases, with 9 bases between. The CDR3 covers 12 residues. CDR1 is SEHNR, CDR2 FQNEAQ, per germline (reference sequence). The CDR3: CASSLTGNEQFF. The CDR3 bases are TGTGCCAGCAGCCTGACGGGAAATGAGCAGTTCTTC.

V usage is TRBV9 and J usage is TRBJ2-2; D call uncertain. The CDR3 sequence is 15 residues long. Trimming removed 4 bases at V and 0 bases at J, with 10 bases between. The germline V gene has CDR1 SGDLS and CDR2 YYNGEE. CDR3 DNA sequence: TGTGCCAGCAGCACCCGCCCCACGAACACCGGGGAGCTGTTTTTT. This encodes CASSTRPTNTGELFF.

The chain has TRBV27 and TRBJ1-5; no reliable D call. Trimming took off 0 bases at V and 5 bases at J, with 11 bases between the two ends. Germline V gives CDR1 MNHEY, CDR2 SMNVEV (reference sequence). This CDR3 has 15 amino acids. CDR3 DNA: TGTGCCAGCAGTTTATCGAGGCAGCAAGATCAGCCCCAGCATTTT. Amino acid sequence: CASSLSRQQDQPQHF.

The chain has TRBV7-2 and TRBJ2-2; D is perhaps TRBD1 (5 bases). Germline V lookup: CDR1 SGHTA, CDR2 FQGNSA. Trimming stripped 1 base from V and 5 bases from J, with 14 bases between. The CDR3 totals 16 residues. Written as DNA, the CDR3 is TGTGCCAGCAGCTTAGGGGCAGGGTCGAGAACCGGGGAGCTGTTTTTT. Translated, it gives CASSLGAGSRTGELFF.

The chain combines TRBV19 with TRBJ1-2; D ambiguous. V shed 5 bases and J shed 0 bases, with 16 bases lying between them. This CDR3 is 16 amino acids long. CDR1 and CDR2 from the germline V gene are LNHDA and SQIVND (reference sequence). The CDR3 DNA is TGTGCCAGTAGTTCACAAAGAACGAGCTCTAACTATGGCTACACCTTC. Amino acid sequence: CASSSQRTSSNYGYTF.

The rearrangement uses TRBV28 and TRBJ2-5, with TRBD2 as a possible D gene (6 bases). The CDR3 sequence is 13 residues long. Germline V lookup: CDR1 MDHEN, CDR2 SYDVKM. Trimming took 8 bases from V and 1 from J, leaving 11 bases between them. The chain's CDR3 is CASRRGPQETQYF. The CDR3 DNA follows: TGTGCCAGCCGGAGGGGCCCCCAAGAGACCCAGTACTTC.

This chain links TRBV10-1 with TRBJ2-7; D uncertain. CDR3 length equals 16 residues. V was shortened by 3 bases and J by 1 base, with 16 bases between the two germline ends. Germline CDR1 and CDR2: WNHNN and SYGVQD (reference sequence). The CDR3 sequence is CASSDRRLVGSYEQYF. CDR3 DNA: TGCGCCAGCAGTGATCGACGACTTGTCGGGTCCTACGAGCAGTACTTC.

This sequence joins TRBV6-5 and TRBJ2-1; 9 bases align to TRBD2. The CDR3 extends over 14 amino acids. From germline, CDR1 is MNHEY and CDR2 SVGAGI. The V segment lost 7 bases and the J segment 1 base; nucleotides outside the gene matches: 2. The CDR3 loop reads CASKLAGSYNEQFF. The CDR3 bases are TGTGCCAGCAAGCTAGCGGGATCCTACAATGAGCAGTTCTTC.

The chain uses TRBV5-4 and TRBJ2-2, with D perhaps matching TRBD2 (6 bases). Germline values: CDR1 SGHNT, CDR2 YYREEE (reference sequence). The V and J ends lost 4 bases and 3 bases respectively, with 16 bases between them. The CDR3 spans 16 residues. The CDR3 protein is CASSLEPGSYTGELFF. CDR3 nucleotide sequence: TGTGCCAGCAGCCTGGAACCCGGGAGTTACACCGGGGAGCTGTTTTTT.

The V gene is TRBV4-2, the J gene TRBJ2-7; 12 bases agree with TRBD2. V shed 0 bases and J 7 bases; nucleotides not matched to a gene: 7. This CDR3 is built from 16 residues. Germline values: CDR1 LGHNA, CDR2 YNFKEQ. CDR3 sequence: CASSQDASGRAEEQYF. The CDR3 DNA reads TGTGCCAGCAGCCAAGACGCTAGCGGGAGGGCCGAAGAGCAGTACTTC.

This rearrangement joins TRBV14 to TRBJ2-2; D possibly corresponds to TRBD2 (5 bases). Germline lookup yields CDR1 SGHDN and CDR2 FVKESK. V lost 8 bases and J 4 bases, leaving 23 bases between the germline ends. CDR3 size: 17 residues. In nucleotides, the CDR3 is TGTGCCAGCGCAAAACGTTCCGCGGGTCGCGGCACCGGGGAGCTGTTTTTT. Protein product: CASAKRSAGRGTGELFF.

The chain combines TRBV11-3 with TRBJ2-1; TRBD2 matches 16 bases. The germline gives CDR1 SGHNT, CDR2 YENEEA. With V trimmed by 4 bases and J by 8 bases, 8 bases remained unmatched. The CDR3 has 17 residues. CDR3 nucleotide sequence: TGTGCCAGCAGCTCCCCGGGACTAGCGGGAGGGCCAGATGAGCAGTTCTTC. Its translation: CASSSPGLAGGPDEQFF.

The genes are TRBV28 and TRBJ2-7; 7 bases fit TRBD2. CDR1 MDHEN and CDR2 SYDVKM come from the germline V gene. This CDR3 contains 20 residues. V trimming: 1 base; J trimming: 4 bases; junction bases outside the gene matches: 22. In DNA form, the CDR3 reads TGTGCCAGCAGTTTATTATTCCCCTGGGATGGCGGGAGCTGGGAATACGAGCAGTACTTC. This codes for CASSLLFPWDGGSWEYEQYF.

The CDR3: CASSLDGGWETQYF. The CDR3 coding sequence is TGTGCCAGTAGCCTCGACGGGGGATGGGAGACCCAGTACTTC. The gene calls are TRBV19 and TRBJ2-5, with a tentative D call TRBD2 (6 bases). Germline lookup yields CDR1 LNHDA and CDR2 SQIVND (reference sequence). V shed 6 bases and J shed 5 bases, with 16 bases lying between them. This CDR3 is 14 amino acids long.

J is TRBJ2-1 and V is TRBV5-1, with 9 bases identical to TRBD1. The CDR3 extends over 15 amino acids. The germline V gene encodes CDR1 SGHRS and CDR2 YFSETQ. The trim removed 5 bases at V and 6 bases at J, leaving 9 bases unmatched. The CDR3: CASRRPTGGANEQFF. The CDR3 nucleotides read TGCGCCAGCAGGCGTCCGACAGGGGGGGCCAATGAGCAGTTCTTC.

The gene calls are TRBV7-2 and TRBJ1-5; no firm D call. Trimming removed 1 base at V and 0 bases at J, with 10 bases between. There are 16 residues in the CDR3. Germline V gives CDR1 SGHTA, CDR2 FQGNSA. Written as DNA, the CDR3 is TGTGCCAGCAGCTTAGGTAACGTAAATAGCAATCAGCCCCAGCATTTT. Residues: CASSLGNVNSNQPQHF.

The rearrangement joins TRBV2 to TRBJ1-2, with D hard to call. V was cut by 6 bases and J by 4 bases, with 6 bases left in between. In germline, CDR1 is SNHLY, CDR2 FYNNEI. This CDR3 spans 11 amino acids. The CDR3 loop reads CASSPSYGYTF. CDR3 DNA: TGTGCCAGCAGCCCTTCCTATGGCTACACCTTC.

The V gene is TRBV9, the J gene TRBJ1-4, with D maybe TRBD1 (6 bases). From germline, CDR1 is SGDLS and CDR2 YYNGEE. V was trimmed by 3 bases and J by 7 bases, leaving 13 bases between them. The length of the CDR3 is 14 residues. This CDR3 is CASSGGALGEKLFF. CDR3 coding DNA: TGTGCCAGCAGCGGGGGGGCGCTGGGTGAAAAACTGTTTTTT.

Of note for this clone: Other DNA sequences in the same sample also yield this CDR3. This rearrangement joins TRBV5-1 to TRBJ2-2; weak D call: TRBD1 (6 bases). Trimming stripped 4 bases from V and 2 bases from J, with 9 bases between. Germline V gene lookup returns CDR1 SGHRS and CDR2 YFSETQ. The CDR3 sequence is 14 residues long. CDR3 sequence: CASSPGHNTGELFF. The DNA for the CDR3 is TGCGCCAGCAGCCCGGGACACAACACCGGGGAGCTGTTTTTT.

The chain couples TRBV28 to TRBJ2-3, with 8 bases that match TRBD2. V lost 10 bases to trimming and J lost 5 bases; unmatched junction nucleotides: 11. CDR1 is MDHEN, CDR2 SYDVKM, per germline. The CDR3 totals 14 residues. CDR3 nucleotides: TGTGCCACCAGATCGGGGGGGCGAGGAGATACGCAGTATTTT. Translated, it gives CATRSGGRGDTQYF.

The CDR3 here is CASSQEASGRVGEQYF. In nucleotides, the CDR3 is TGTGCCAGTAGTCAAGAGGCCAGCGGGAGGGTTGGCGAGCAGTACTTC. The genes are TRBV19 and TRBJ2-7; TRBD2 agrees at 10 bases. J gave up 6 bases and V 5 bases, and 13 bases lay outside the gene matches. CDR3 length: 16 residues. CDR1 is LNHDA and CDR2 is SQIVND in the germline V gene (reference sequence).

The chain employs TRBV11-2 and TRBJ2-2, with 8 bases that match TRBD1. The CDR3 spans 15 residues. Trimming took 8 bases from V and 5 from J; bases not matched to a gene: 10. The germline V gene has CDR1 SGHAT and CDR2 FQNNGV. The CDR3 sequence is CASLRTGSRTGELFF. The CDR3, as DNA: TGTGCCAGCCTTCGGACAGGGTCGAGGACCGGGGAGCTGTTTTTT.

In this sample, this clone turned up once. This specimen includes other DNA sequences encoding the same CDR3. The rearrangement links TRBV18 to TRBJ2-1; no clear D gene. The CDR3 spans 16 residues. Per germline, CDR1 KGHSH and CDR2 LQKENI. The germline V and J ends were trimmed by 0 bases and 0 bases, with 9 bases remaining between them. This chain's CDR3 is CASSPPGSSSYNEQFF. The CDR3 region has the DNA TGTGCCAGCTCACCACCGGGGTCTAGCTCCTACAATGAGCAGTTCTTC.